A single sample gave rise to the 25 T cell receptor beta chains below, sequenced in a study of cytomegalovirus exposure and HLA in healthy donors. PCR involved 60 Vbeta and 13 Jbeta primers. Data came from immunoSEQ multiplex PCR; TCRdb stores just in-frame clones and leaves some out. This sample carries 100,000 to 120,000 clones, about three quarters of them seen once, and the ten largest clones take less than 3%. The specimen was PBMCs. The receptors here all came from a woman between 55 and 75 years old in good health and CMV-seropositive.

The CDR3 is CASSLSKGAVAGELFF. In DNA form, the CDR3 reads TGTGCCAGCAGCCTTTCAAAGGGGGCGGTCGCCGGGGAGCTGTTTTTT. This sequence joins TRBV9 and TRBJ2-2, with 7 bases matching TRBD1. The germline V gene has CDR1 SGDLS and CDR2 YYNGEE. J gave up 6 bases and V 4 bases, and 12 bases lay outside the gene matches. The CDR3 covers 16 residues.

The gene calls are TRBV11-2 and TRBJ1-6, with D possibly TRBD1 on 5 matching bases. The germline V gene encodes CDR1 SGHAT and CDR2 FQNNGV. Trimming stripped 7 bases from V and 0 bases from J, with 10 bases between. CDR3 length: 15 amino acids. The chain's CDR3 is CASIRGSSYNSPLHF. The DNA for the CDR3 is TGTGCCAGCATCCGGGGGAGCTCCTATAATTCACCCCTCCACTTT.

V and J are TRBV6-1 and TRBJ1-5, with D perhaps matching TRBD1 (5 bases). V dropped 6 bases and J dropped 4 bases, with 13 bases sitting between them. Germline CDR1 and CDR2: MNHNS and SASEGT. The CDR3 has 14 residues. Here the CDR3 DNA reads TGTGCCAGCAGGGAGATGGGGCGGAATCAGCCCCAGCATTTT. Amino acid sequence: CASREMGRNQPQHF.

The chain carries TRBV5-1 and TRBJ2-3; 9 bases align to TRBD2. CDR1 and CDR2 (germline): SGHRS, YFSETQ. This CDR3 has 16 amino acids. Losses at the gene ends were 0 bases for V and 2 bases for J; bases not matched to a gene: 4. For the CDR3, the DNA is TGCGCCAGCAGCTTGGCTCTAGCGGGATCCACAGATACGCAGTATTTT. Translated, it gives CASSLALAGSTDTQYF. Based on the CDR3 plus reference TRBV5-1 and TRBJ2-3, the full variable domain is KAGVTQTPRYLIKTRGQQVTLSCSPISGHRSVSWYQQTPGQGLQFLFEYFSETQRNKGNFPGRFSGRQFSNSRSEMNVSTLELGDSALYLCASSLALAGSTDTQYFGPGTRLTVL.

This rearrangement joins TRBV19 to TRBJ1-1; no reliable D call. Per the germline V gene, CDR1 is LNHDA and CDR2 is SQIVND (reference sequence). Trimming removed 5 bases from V and 0 bases from J, with 13 bases in between. This CDR3 spans 15 amino acids. The CDR3 region is CASSAARLLNTEAFF. The CDR3 bases are TGTGCCAGTAGTGCAGCTAGGTTGCTGAACACTGAAGCTTTCTTT.

The CDR3 coding sequence is TGTGCCAGCAGTTGGCGGGAGGGATATGAGCAGTTCTTC. This encodes CASSWREGYEQFF. The V and J genes are TRBV6-1 and TRBJ2-1, with TRBD2 identical over 9 bases. CDR1 MNHNS and CDR2 SASEGT come from the germline V gene. V shed 5 bases and J 8 bases; nucleotides not matched to a gene: 4. CDR3 length: 13 residues.

The chain links TRBV7-3 to TRBJ2-7, with D perhaps matching TRBD2 (6 bases). The germline V gene has CDR1 SGHTA and CDR2 FQGTGA. CDR3 length: 13 residues. Trimming pared 2 bases from V and 6 bases from J, leaving 11 bases between. CDR3 protein: CASSLRRGGEQYF. The CDR3, as DNA: TGTGCCAGCAGCTTACGGAGGGGCGGCGAGCAGTACTTC.

This clone was seen only once. The chain is built from TRBV2 and TRBJ2-4, with D tentatively TRBD2 (6 bases). Between the trimmed V and J ends, which lost 7 bases and 6 bases, there was a span of 16 bases. The germline V gene encodes CDR1 SNHLY and CDR2 FYNNEI. The CDR3 has 14 amino acids. CDR3 sequence: CASNRRGTGNIQYF. In nucleotides, the CDR3 is TGTGCCAGCAACAGACGCGGGACGGGAAACATTCAGTACTTC.

The table lists this clone with a few counts. The gene calls are TRBV4-1 and TRBJ2-1; D is unresolved. The CDR3 spans 17 residues. The V gene lost 0 bases and the J gene lost 2 bases, with 14 bases spanning the gap. From germline, CDR1 is MGHRA and CDR2 YSYEKL. The CDR3: CASSQDPRSVTYNEQFF. CDR3 nucleotide sequence: TGCGCCAGCAGCCAAGATCCCAGGTCTGTGACCTACAATGAGCAGTTCTTC.

The chain uses TRBV14 and TRBJ2-1; D gene ambiguous. Germline CDR1 SGHDN, CDR2 FVKESK. The CDR3 is 13 residues long. V gave up 0 bases and J gave up 8 bases, with 8 bases separating them. The CDR3: CASSQDLEDEQFF. CDR3 nucleotides: TGTGCCAGCAGCCAAGACCTTGAGGATGAGCAGTTCTTC.

V and J are TRBV7-9 and TRBJ2-5, with 8 bases that match TRBD1. The end of the DNA aligns better with TRBJ2-7, so the J call may be wrong. Germline lookup yields CDR1 SEHNR and CDR2 FQNEAQ (reference sequence). The CDR3 contains 14 residues. CDR3 bases: TGTGCCAGCAGGATCCAGGGGGCGCTCGACGAGCAGTACTTC. Translation gives CASRIQGALDEQYF.

This chain links TRBV5-6 with TRBJ2-7, with 12 nucleotides matching TRBD2. The germline V gene has CDR1 SGHDT and CDR2 YYEEEE. V lost 7 bases to trimming and J lost 3 bases; unmatched junction nucleotides: 11. The CDR3 has 16 residues. CDR3: CASQTSGRPEVYEQYF. The CDR3 nucleotides read TGTGCCAGCCAAACTAGCGGGAGGCCTGAAGTCTACGAGCAGTACTTC.

The chain joins TRBV5-1 to TRBJ2-7; 12 bases match TRBD2. The CDR3 is 16 residues long. Germline V gene data show CDR1 as SGHRS and CDR2 as YFSETQ. The junction had 5 bases not matched to a gene; V was cut back by 0 bases and J by 4 bases. The CDR3 sequence: CASSLGLTSGGYEQYF. In nucleotides, the CDR3 is TGCGCCAGCAGCTTGGGATTGACTAGCGGGGGATACGAGCAGTACTTC.

This chain uses TRBV7-3 with TRBJ2-5; perhaps TRBD2 as D (7 bases). The CDR3 loop spans 14 amino acids. The germline V gene has CDR1 SGHTA and CDR2 FQGTGA. V was clipped by 3 bases and J by 4 bases, with 12 bases between them. The CDR3 coding sequence is TGTGCCAGCAGCTTTGGGGGGGCATCAGAGACCCAGTACTTC. This codes for CASSFGGASETQYF.

This clone occurred once. The rearrangement links TRBV18 to TRBJ2-5, with D possibly TRBD2 on 6 matching bases. Germline V gene lookup returns CDR1 KGHSH and CDR2 LQKENI. The CDR3 sequence is 11 residues long. Trimming removed 3 bases at V and 7 bases at J, with 6 bases between. The CDR3 DNA is TGTGCCAGCTCACCGGAGGGGACCCAGTACTTC. The encoded protein is CASSPEGTQYF.

The CDR3 region is CASSQSGSYEQYF. CDR3 DNA: TGTGCCAGCAGCCAGAGCGGTTCCTACGAGCAGTACTTC. This chain joins TRBV7-9 and TRBJ2-7; TRBD2 might be the D (5 bases). Trimming stripped 5 bases from V and 1 base from J, with 9 bases between. This CDR3 spans 13 amino acids. Germline V gene sequence: CDR1 SEHNR, CDR2 FQNEAQ (reference sequence).

Here the CDR3 reads CAWSGGGRLTEAFF. The DNA for the CDR3 is TGTGCCTGGAGTGGGGGGGGCCGGTTAACTGAAGCTTTCTTT. V usage is TRBV30 and J usage is TRBJ1-1, with D possibly being TRBD1 (6 bases). The CDR3 has 14 residues. V was pared by 1 base and J by 5 bases, with 14 bases between. The germline CDR1 and CDR2 sequences are GTSNPN and SVGIG (reference sequence).

This clone was observed a handful of times. The chain recombines TRBV28 with TRBJ1-5; 8 bases match TRBD1. Germline V gene lookup returns CDR1 MDHEN and CDR2 SYDVKM. The CDR3 runs to 15 residues. Trimming removed 3 bases from V and 4 bases from J; junction bases left unmatched: 5. The CDR3 loop is CASSFLGTGNQPQHF. CDR3 bases: TGTGCCAGCAGTTTTCTCGGGACAGGAAATCAGCCCCAGCATTTT.

The chain couples TRBV19 to TRBJ2-3, with D possibly TRBD1 on 6 matching bases. The CDR3 is made up of 14 amino acids. The ends were cut back, 7 bases at V and 3 bases at J, with 14 bases in the middle. Per germline, CDR1 LNHDA and CDR2 SQIVND (reference sequence). The CDR3 sequence is CASTSGQGTDTQYF. CDR3 coding DNA: TGTGCCAGTACCTCTGGGCAGGGGACAGATACGCAGTATTTT.

Here the CDR3 DNA reads TGTGCCAGCAGTGAAACAGGGGCCTATAATTCACCCCTCCACTTT. Translation: CASSETGAYNSPLHF. The chain is built from TRBV6-1 and TRBJ1-6, with 7 bases that match TRBD1. Germline CDR1 is MNHNS and CDR2 is SASEGT. The V gene end was trimmed by 2 bases and the J gene end by 2 bases; junction bases not matched to a gene: 0. The CDR3 is 15 amino acids.

This clone was picked up one time. The chain employs TRBV5-1 and TRBJ2-3; D remains unclear. Trimming removed 0 bases from V and 6 bases from J, with 11 bases in between. The CDR3 totals 14 residues. Germline V lookup: CDR1 SGHRS, CDR2 YFSETQ. The CDR3 protein is CASSLDPGIDTQYF. For the CDR3, the DNA is TGCGCCAGCAGCTTGGATCCAGGTATCGATACGCAGTATTTT.

This clone has more than one count but fewer than ten. The J gene is TRBJ1-4, the V gene TRBV9; tentative D call: TRBD1 (5 bases). Germline values: CDR1 SGDLS, CDR2 YYNGEE. The CDR3 covers 14 residues. The ends were cut back, 0 bases at V and 3 bases at J, with 6 bases in the middle. CDR3 coding DNA: TGTGCCAGCAGCGTAGGACAGTCTAATGAAAAACTGTTTTTT. This gives the protein CASSVGQSNEKLFF.

V and J are TRBV6-5 and TRBJ1-5; D gene uncertain. V was cut by 2 bases and J by 7 bases, with 12 bases left in between. This CDR3 has 14 residues. CDR1 and CDR2 from the germline V gene are MNHEY and SVGAGI. CDR3 in amino acids: CASSYNPGGQPQHF. The CDR3 nucleotides are TGTGCCAGCAGTTACAATCCGGGTGGGCAGCCCCAGCATTTT.

The chain is built from TRBV6-5 and TRBJ1-2; D may be TRBD1 (5 bases). The CDR3 extends over 12 amino acids. V dropped 5 bases and J dropped 8 bases, with 12 bases sitting between them. Looked up from germline, CDR1 is MNHEY and CDR2 is SVGAGI. As DNA, the CDR3 is TGTGCCAGCAGTCCGCAGGGCAGGGGCTACACCTTC. Protein: CASSPQGRGYTF.

The V and J genes are TRBV28 and TRBJ2-1; D perhaps matches TRBD1 (6 bases). The CDR3 length is 13 residues. Trimming left V 6 bases short and J 8 bases short, with 14 bases between. CDR1 and CDR2 (germline): MDHEN, SYDVKM. CDR3 region: CASRGADKHEQFF. CDR3 sequence (DNA): TGTGCCAGCAGGGGGGCCGACAAACATGAGCAGTTCTTC. The variable domain in full, completed from reference TRBV28 and TRBJ2-1, reads DVKVTQSSRYLVKRTGEKVFLECVQDMDHENMFWYRQDPGLGLRLIYFSYDVKMKEKGDIPEGYSVSREKKERFSLILESASTNQTSMYLCASRGADKHEQFFGPGTRLTVL.